These 25 T cell receptor beta chains share one sample of origin, sequenced in a study of pediatric ulcerative colitis. The method was immunoSEQ multiplex PCR; TCRdb's version includes in-frame clones alone and lacks a portion of them. The sample includes roughly 54,000 clones, about 90% seen only once; the top ten take nearly 1.5%. The sequencing input was blood. The receptor source for this set is a boy under 18 who was a control in a study of pediatric ulcerative colitis.

V is TRBV11-2 and J is TRBJ2-3; 8 bases agree with TRBD1. Germline V CDR1 and CDR2: SGHAT, FQNNGV. V was pared by 2 bases and J by 6 bases, with 7 bases of the junction left unmatched. This CDR3 is built from 15 residues. In nucleotides, the CDR3 is TGTGCCAGCAGCTTACGACAGGGGAGCAGGGATACGCAGTATTTT. This translates into CASSLRQGSRDTQYF.

V usage is TRBV7-9 and J usage is TRBJ2-2; TRBD2 aligns across 7 bases. Germline assignment: CDR1 SEHNR and CDR2 FQNEAQ (reference sequence). This CDR3 region has 13 residues. The V and J ends lost 2 bases and 7 bases, in that order; junction bases with no gene match: 1. The CDR3 DNA reads TGTGCCAGCAGCTTATTAGCGGGCGGGGAGCTGTTTTTT. Amino acids: CASSLLAGGELFF.

This clone was seen only a few times. The V and J genes are TRBV5-4 and TRBJ2-5; 10 bases align to TRBD1. The CDR3 is made up of 14 amino acids. Germline loops: CDR1 SGHNT, CDR2 YYREEE (reference sequence). The V and J ends lost 4 bases and 4 bases, in that order; junction bases with no gene match: 4. CDR3 amino acids: CASSKGQGRETQYF. DNA for the CDR3: TGTGCCAGCAGCAAGGGACAGGGGAGAGAGACCCAGTACTTC.

This CDR3 reads CASSWDQGGNQPQHF. The CDR3 nucleotides are TGTGCCAGCAGCTGGGATCAGGGCGGGAATCAGCCCCAGCATTTT. The chain is built from TRBV5-5 and TRBJ1-5; possibly TRBD1 for D (5 bases). The CDR3 has 15 amino acids. V lost 3 bases and J 4 bases, leaving 14 bases between the germline ends. In germline, CDR1 is SGHKS, CDR2 YYEKEE (reference sequence).

This clone has a single count. The gene calls are TRBV5-1 and TRBJ2-7; 7 bases match TRBD2. V dropped 4 bases and J dropped 0; count of bases not matched to a gene: 22. CDR1 and CDR2 from the germline V gene are SGHRS and YFSETQ. The CDR3 has 20 residues. The CDR3 DNA reads TGCGCCAGCAGCCCTCGGAAAACCAGCGGGAAGAAAAAAAGCTCCTACGAGCAGTACTTC. It specifies CASSPRKTSGKKKSSYEQYF.

The rearrangement joins TRBV30 to TRBJ2-7; 8 positions agree with TRBD2. Germline V gene data show CDR1 as GTSNPN and CDR2 as SVGIG (reference sequence). The CDR3 totals 14 residues. V shed 7 bases and J 2 bases; nucleotides not matched to a gene: 10. The chain's CDR3 is CAYETSGVPYEQYF. The CDR3 nucleotides are TGTGCCTACGAAACTAGCGGAGTACCCTACGAGCAGTACTTC.

This rearrangement joins TRBV27 to TRBJ2-5, with a weak D call TRBD2 (6 bases). The V end was cut by 8 bases, the J end by 2 bases, with 15 bases between. The CDR3 sequence is 14 residues long. Germline assignment: CDR1 MNHEY and CDR2 SMNVEV (reference sequence). The CDR3 is CASAGFGGQETQYF. The CDR3 bases are TGTGCCAGCGCGGGGTTTGGGGGACAAGAGACCCAGTACTTC.

The V gene is TRBV11-2, the J gene TRBJ2-1; possibly TRBD1 for D (6 bases). The germline V and J ends were trimmed by 3 bases and 1 base, with 10 bases remaining between them. The CDR3 has 15 residues. CDR1 SGHAT and CDR2 FQNNGV come from the germline V gene. CDR3 sequence: CASSFGGSSYNEQFF. As DNA, the CDR3 is TGTGCCAGCAGCTTTGGGGGCTCGTCCTACAATGAGCAGTTCTTC.

The chain employs TRBV5-1 and TRBJ2-1, with D perhaps assigned TRBD1 or TRBD2 (5 bases each). The V gene lost 5 bases and the J gene lost 8 bases, with 8 bases spanning the gap. CDR3 length equals 11 residues. The germline V gene encodes CDR1 SGHRS and CDR2 YFSETQ. The CDR3 reads CASREGYEQFF. The CDR3 DNA is TGCGCCAGCAGAGAGGGGTATGAGCAGTTCTTC.

The chain links TRBV5-4 to TRBJ2-7; 7 positions match TRBD2. Germline values: CDR1 SGHNT, CDR2 YYREEE (reference sequence). V lost 6 bases to trimming and J lost 0 bases; unmatched junction nucleotides: 9. This CDR3 spans 15 amino acids. The CDR3 reads CASTPDLAVSYEQYF. Here the CDR3 DNA reads TGTGCCAGCACCCCGGATCTAGCGGTCTCCTACGAGCAGTACTTC.

In its sample, this clone was seen once. The gene calls are TRBV11-2 and TRBJ1-3; D unclear. Germline V CDR1 and CDR2: SGHAT, FQNNGV. The V end lost 2 bases, the J end lost 4 bases, and 6 bases lay between the germline ends. CDR3 size: 13 residues. CDR3 sequence reads: CASSLSNGNTIYF. CDR3 sequence (DNA): TGTGCCAGCAGCTTATCGAACGGAAACACCATATATTTT.

The gene calls are TRBV13 and TRBJ2-7; TRBD2 agrees at 10 bases. CDR3 length: 15 residues. The J segment lost 3 bases and the V segment lost 4 bases, leaving 6 bases of the junction unmatched. The germline gives CDR1 PRHDT, CDR2 FYEKMQ (reference sequence). This CDR3 is CASSSRTSGIYEQYF. CDR3 in DNA: TGTGCCAGCAGCTCCAGGACTAGCGGAATCTACGAGCAGTACTTC.

This clone appeared once. The CDR3 protein is CASSLASDTGELFF. CDR3 sequence (DNA): TGTGCCAGCAGCTTAGCGTCGGACACCGGGGAGCTGTTTTTT. This chain joins TRBV7-2 and TRBJ2-2, with D hard to call. Germline CDR1 SGHTA, CDR2 FQGNSA. V shed 0 bases and J shed 3 bases, with 5 bases lying between them. The CDR3 has 14 amino acids.

In this sample, this clone turned up once. The CDR3 region is CASSQGMGAGSGEQFF. The CDR3 DNA reads as TGTGCCAGCAGCCAAGGAATGGGGGCAGGGTCGGGTGAGCAGTTCTTC. The chain carries TRBV4-2 and TRBJ2-1, with D perhaps TRBD1 (6 bases). The CDR3 is 16 amino acids. Germline lookup yields CDR1 LGHNA and CDR2 YNFKEQ. V lost 1 base, J lost 9 bases, and 19 bases lay in between.

The chain employs TRBV7-8 and TRBJ2-1, with 10 nucleotides matching TRBD1. The V gene's germline CDR1 is SGHVS and CDR2 FQNEAQ. The CDR3 runs to 16 residues. With 6 bases clipped from V and 8 bases from J, the junction kept 13 bases outside the gene matches. In DNA, the CDR3 is TGTGCCAGCAGGCAAAAGGGACAGGGGAAGATCTATGAGCAGTTCTTC. Translating it yields CASRQKGQGKIYEQFF.

V gene TRBV19 combines with J gene TRBJ2-3, with 8 bases identical to TRBD1. Germline CDR1 and CDR2: LNHDA and SQIVND (reference sequence). The trim removed 7 bases at V and 0 bases at J, leaving 9 bases unmatched. This CDR3 has 16 residues. The CDR3 DNA follows: TGTGCCAGTACTCGGGGACAGGTATTTAGCACAGATACGCAGTATTTT. It encodes CASTRGQVFSTDTQYF.

The genes are TRBV5-4 and TRBJ2-7, with D maybe TRBD2 (5 bases). Per the germline V gene, CDR1 is SGHNT and CDR2 is YYREEE (reference sequence). The CDR3 covers 15 residues. Trimming shortened V by 2 bases and J by 3 bases, and 15 bases separated the two germline ends. CDR3 sequence reads: CASSLLQVAIYEQYF. The CDR3 region has the DNA TGTGCCAGCAGCTTACTCCAAGTAGCGATCTACGAGCAGTACTTC.

The chain uses TRBV10-1 and TRBJ2-7, with D maybe TRBD2 (5 bases). CDR3 length equals 13 residues. Between the trimmed V and J ends, which lost 6 bases and 7 bases, there was a span of 16 bases. Germline V gene sequence: CDR1 WNHNN, CDR2 SYGVQD (reference sequence). CDR3 loop: CASSDLRTGEQYF. The CDR3 bases are TGCGCCAGCAGCGACCTAAGGACGGGGGAGCAGTACTTC.

This rearrangement joins TRBV5-1 to TRBJ2-3; TRBD2 agrees at 7 bases. V trimming: 4 bases; J trimming: 0 bases; junction bases outside the gene matches: 2. Per the germline V gene, CDR1 is SGHRS and CDR2 is YFSETQ. The CDR3 runs 14 residues. CDR3 residues: CASSSGESTDTQYF. CDR3 nucleotide sequence: TGCGCCAGCAGCAGCGGGGAGAGCACAGATACGCAGTATTTT.

This chain uses TRBV28 with TRBJ2-7; 7 bases are shared with TRBD2. Germline CDR1 and CDR2: MDHEN and SYDVKM. This CDR3 is built from 15 residues. V was pared by 4 bases and J by 2 bases, with 8 bases of the junction left unmatched. In DNA form, the CDR3 reads TGTGCCAGCAGTTCGACTGGGGAGGGCCCCTACGAGCAGTACTTC. Residues: CASSSTGEGPYEQYF.

The chain links TRBV7-3 to TRBJ1-2; D is uncertain. Trimming stripped 1 base from V and 3 bases from J, with 9 bases between. There are 14 residues in the CDR3. From germline, CDR1 is SGHTA and CDR2 FQGTGA. Written as DNA, the CDR3 is TGTGCCAGCAGCTTAATTGGCGGAGACTATGGCTACACCTTC. It encodes CASSLIGGDYGYTF.

The V call is TRBV10-3, the J call TRBJ2-5; 14 bases are shared with TRBD2. J was trimmed by 4 bases and V by 10 bases; bases with no gene match: 8. The CDR3 sequence is 15 residues long. Germline V gene data show CDR1 as ENHRY and CDR2 as SYGVKD. Here the CDR3 reads CATYPGLAGVETQYF. Here the CDR3 DNA reads TGTGCCACTTATCCGGGACTAGCGGGAGTAGAGACCCAGTACTTC.

The genes are TRBV4-1 and TRBJ2-2; 12 bases match TRBD2. The CDR3 totals 17 residues. Trimming at V came to 4 bases and at J to 0 bases, leaving 3 bases not matched to a gene. Per germline, CDR1 MGHRA and CDR2 YSYEKL. CDR3 nucleotide sequence: TGCGCCAGCAGCCCCCGGACTAGCGGGACGAACACCGGGGAGCTGTTTTTT. It specifies CASSPRTSGTNTGELFF.

This clone was detected once. The gene calls are TRBV2 and TRBJ2-1; D gene uncertain. Trimming left V 9 bases short and J 12 bases short, with 21 bases between. The CDR3 spans 13 residues. The germline gives CDR1 SNHLY, CDR2 FYNNEI. In DNA form, the CDR3 reads TGTGCCAGTGACCTTGCTCGCCTGGACGGGCAGTTCTTC. Its translation is CASDLARLDGQFF.

This clone was counted a single time. J is TRBJ1-2 and V is TRBV27; D may be TRBD1 (5 bases). Trimming stripped 1 base from V and 2 bases from J, with 8 bases between. CDR3 length: 14 residues. The germline gives CDR1 MNHEY, CDR2 SMNVEV (reference sequence). The CDR3 loop reads CASSLFGANYGYTF. The CDR3 region has the DNA TGTGCCAGCAGTTTATTTGGGGCGAACTATGGCTACACCTTC.